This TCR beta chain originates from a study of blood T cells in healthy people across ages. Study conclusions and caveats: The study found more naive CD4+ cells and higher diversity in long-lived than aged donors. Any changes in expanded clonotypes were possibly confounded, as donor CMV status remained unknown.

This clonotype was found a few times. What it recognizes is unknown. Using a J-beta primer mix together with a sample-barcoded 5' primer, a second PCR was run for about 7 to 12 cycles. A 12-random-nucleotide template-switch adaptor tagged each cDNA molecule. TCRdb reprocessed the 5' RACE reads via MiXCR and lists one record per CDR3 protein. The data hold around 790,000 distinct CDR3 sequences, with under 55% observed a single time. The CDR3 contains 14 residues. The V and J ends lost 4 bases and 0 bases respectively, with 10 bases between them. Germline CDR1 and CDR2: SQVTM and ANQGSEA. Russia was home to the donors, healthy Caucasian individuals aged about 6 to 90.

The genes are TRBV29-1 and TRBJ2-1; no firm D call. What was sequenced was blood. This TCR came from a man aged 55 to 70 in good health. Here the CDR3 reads CSVAIRDSYNEQFF. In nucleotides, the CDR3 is TGCAGCGTTGCCATTAGGGACTCCTACAATGAGCAGTTCTTC.